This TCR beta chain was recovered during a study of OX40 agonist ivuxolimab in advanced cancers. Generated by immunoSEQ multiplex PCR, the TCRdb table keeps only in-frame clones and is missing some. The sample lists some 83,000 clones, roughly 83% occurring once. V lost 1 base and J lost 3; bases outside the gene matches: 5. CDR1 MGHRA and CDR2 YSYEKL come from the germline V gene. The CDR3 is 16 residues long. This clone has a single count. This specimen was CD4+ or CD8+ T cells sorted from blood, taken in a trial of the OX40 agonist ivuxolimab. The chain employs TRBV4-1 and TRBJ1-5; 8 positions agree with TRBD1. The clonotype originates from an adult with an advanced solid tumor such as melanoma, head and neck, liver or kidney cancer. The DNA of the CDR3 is TGCGCCAGCAGCCAAGCGACAGGGGCCGTCAATCAGCCCCAGCATTTT. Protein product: CASSQATGAVNQPQHF.